The 28 T cell receptor beta chains below come from one sample, sequenced in a study of blood T cell repertoires in COVID-19. Produced via immunoSEQ multiplex PCR; TCRdb's table is partial and in-frame only. The top ten clones hold roughly 15% of a sample with tens of thousands of clones, more than 75% of them seen once. The specimen sequenced was peripheral blood. The receptors derive from a woman in her seventies with acute or convalescent COVID-19.

In its sample, this clone was seen a few times. The V call is TRBV3-1 (or the pseudogene TRBV3-2), the J call TRBJ2-2, with D uncertain. Germline CDR1 and CDR2: LGHDT and YNNKEL (reference sequence). This CDR3 has 14 amino acids. Trimming took 3 bases from V and 6 from J, leaving 11 bases between them. The CDR3 loop is CASSHLYRAGELFF. CDR3 in DNA: TGTGCCAGCAGCCACTTATATCGGGCCGGGGAGCTGTTTTTT.

This clone has more than one count but fewer than ten. The genes are TRBV6-5 and TRBJ2-5, with D tentatively TRBD1 (6 bases). Germline CDR1 reads MNHEY; CDR2 reads SVGAGI. V was shortened by 1 base and J by 5 bases, with 17 bases between the two germline ends. This CDR3 region has 16 residues. CDR3 region: CASSYLQGSVRETQYF. The CDR3 DNA reads as TGTGCCAGCAGTTACTTACAGGGTTCTGTCCGGGAGACCCAGTACTTC.

For the CDR3, the DNA is TGTGCCAGCCTACATAGGGGCACCGGGGAGCTGTTTTTT. Translated: CASLHRGTGELFF. The rearrangement joins TRBV2 to TRBJ2-2; weak D call: TRBD1 (5 bases). Germline assignment: CDR1 SNHLY and CDR2 FYNNEI. Trimming shortened V by 8 bases and J by 4 bases, and 11 bases separated the two germline ends. This CDR3 has 13 amino acids.

The chain couples TRBV19 to TRBJ2-7; TRBD2 matches 8 bases. Germline V gene lookup returns CDR1 LNHDA and CDR2 SQIVND (reference sequence). This CDR3 contains 15 residues. V shed 6 bases, J shed 0 bases, and the junction held 7 bases outside the gene matches. This CDR3 reads CASSPGLAPSYEQYV. The CDR3 DNA is TGTGCCAGTAGCCCCGGACTAGCTCCCTCCTACGAGCAGTACGTC.

J is TRBJ1-1 and V is TRBV19; 8 bases are shared with TRBD1. The V segment lost 5 bases and the J segment 3 bases; nucleotides outside the gene matches: 5. Germline V CDR1 and CDR2: LNHDA, SQIVND (reference sequence). The CDR3 has 14 residues. CDR3 amino acids: CASSATGEDTEAFF. The CDR3, as DNA: TGTGCCAGTAGTGCGACAGGGGAGGACACTGAAGCTTTCTTT.

J is TRBJ1-2 and V is TRBV6-1; D remains unclear. V was cut by 4 bases and J by 2 bases, with 17 bases left in between. Germline assignment: CDR1 MNHNS and CDR2 SASEGT. The CDR3 totals 16 residues. The chain's CDR3 is CASSGPSPLRNYGYTF. In DNA, the CDR3 is TGTGCCAGCAGTGGCCCGAGTCCGCTGAGGAACTATGGCTACACCTTC.

Only a few counts were recorded for this clone. The genes are TRBV7-9 and TRBJ2-5; 13 bases agree with TRBD2. Germline CDR1 is SEHNR and CDR2 is FQNEAQ (reference sequence). J was trimmed by 7 bases and V by 5 bases; bases with no gene match: 10. This CDR3 contains 16 residues. The DNA of the CDR3 is TGTGCCAGCAGCAACCCCGGACTAGCGGGAGAGGGGACCCAGTACTTC. Residues: CASSNPGLAGEGTQYF.

This clone came up a few times. This chain links TRBV6-5 with TRBJ1-1; the match to TRBD1 covers 8 bases. V dropped 7 bases and J dropped 3; count of bases not matched to a gene: 7. CDR1 is MNHEY and CDR2 is SVGAGI in the germline V gene. The CDR3 covers 14 residues. CDR3 protein: CASKWTGRDTEAFF. In nucleotides, the CDR3 is TGTGCCAGCAAATGGACAGGGCGGGACACTGAAGCTTTCTTT.

This chain links TRBV10-1 with TRBJ1-1; 7 bases are a match to TRBD1. Germline V gene sequence: CDR1 WNHNN, CDR2 SYGVQD (reference sequence). The CDR3 totals 15 residues. V lost 4 bases and J lost 1; bases outside the gene matches: 6. The CDR3 nucleotides read TGCGCCAGCAGTGGCAAGGGGGCTCGGAACACTGAAGCTTTCTTT. This codes for CASSGKGARNTEAFF.

The chain recombines TRBV28 with TRBJ2-1; a weak D match, TRBD1 (5 bases). V lost 3 bases to trimming and J lost 4 bases, with 13 bases between them. This CDR3 comprises 15 residues. The germline V gene has CDR1 MDHEN and CDR2 SYDVKM. CDR3 sequence: CASSFQGRIYNEQFF. The CDR3 nucleotides are TGTGCCAGCAGTTTCCAGGGCCGAATATACAATGAGCAGTTCTTC.

This clone has just a few counts. V usage is TRBV19 and J usage is TRBJ1-2; a possible D gene is TRBD1 (5 bases). V shed 10 bases and J shed 4 bases, with 13 bases lying between them. The CDR3 spans 12 residues. CDR1 and CDR2 from the germline V gene are LNHDA and SQIVND (reference sequence). CDR3 DNA sequence: TGTGCCACTTCAGACAGATCCTATGGCTACACCTTC. As protein: CATSDRSYGYTF.

The chain combines TRBV27 with TRBJ2-1; 16 bases are shared with TRBD2. The CDR3 runs 17 residues. Germline V gives CDR1 MNHEY, CDR2 SMNVEV (reference sequence). The junction had 7 bases not matched to a gene; V was cut back by 2 bases and J by 9 bases. CDR3 sequence: CASSLGTSGGVYLEQFF. CDR3 nucleotide sequence: TGTGCCAGCAGTTTAGGGACTAGCGGGGGGGTTTACCTTGAGCAGTTCTTC.

This chain links TRBV28 with TRBJ1-6; D perhaps matches TRBD1 (5 bases). Between the trimmed V and J ends, which lost 5 bases and 4 bases, there was a span of 15 bases. The CDR3 spans 16 residues. CDR1 is MDHEN, CDR2 SYDVKM, per germline. CDR3 protein: CASSPGSTPYNSPLHF. DNA for the CDR3: TGTGCCAGCAGTCCAGGGTCCACCCCATATAATTCACCCCTCCACTTT. The full variable domain, rest sourced from reference TRBV28 and TRBJ1-6, is DVKVTQSSRYLVKRTGEKVFLECVQDMDHENMFWYRQDPGLGLRLIYFSYDVKMKEKGDIPEGYSVSREKKERFSLILESASTNQTSMYLCASSPGSTPYNSPLHFGNGTRLTVT.

As DNA, the CDR3 is TGCGCCAGCAGCGATAGCGGAGCCACAGATACGCAGTATTTT. Protein: CASSDSGATDTQYF. This chain connects TRBV10-1 to TRBJ2-3, with a tentative D call TRBD2 (6 bases). The CDR3 covers 14 residues. Germline lookup yields CDR1 WNHNN and CDR2 SYGVQD (reference sequence). V was cut by 6 bases and J by 2 bases, with 12 bases left in between.

The CDR3 protein is CASSLSFNSETQYF. For the CDR3, the DNA is TGTGCCAGCAGTTTATCCTTCAACTCAGAGACCCAGTACTTC. The chain carries TRBV27 and TRBJ2-5; D is unclear. The CDR3 length is 14 residues. The ends were cut back, 0 bases at V and 4 bases at J, with 9 bases in the middle. Germline assignment: CDR1 MNHEY and CDR2 SMNVEV (reference sequence).

V is TRBV6-5 and J is TRBJ1-4, with 10 bases lining up with TRBD1. The CDR3 length is 15 residues. The germline V gene has CDR1 MNHEY and CDR2 SVGAGI. V lost 9 bases, J lost 0 bases, and 4 bases stayed unmatched. Here the CDR3 DNA reads TGTGCCAGTGGGGACAGGGGTGCAACTAATGAAAAACTGTTTTTT. It is translated as CASGDRGATNEKLFF.

This clone was counted between two and nine times. The V call is TRBV7-2, the J call TRBJ1-5; 8 bases are shared with TRBD1. V gave up 1 base and J gave up 2 bases; unmatched junction bases: 1. The CDR3 extends over 15 amino acids. The V gene's germline CDR1 is SGHTA and CDR2 FQGNSA. The CDR3 reads CASSLETGGNQPQHF. As DNA, the CDR3 is TGTGCCAGCAGCTTAGAGACAGGGGGCAATCAGCCCCAGCATTTT.

This clone was counted once. This sequence joins TRBV7-2 and TRBJ1-2; D may be TRBD1 (6 bases). This CDR3 has 18 amino acids. Per germline, CDR1 SGHTA and CDR2 FQGNSA. The V and J ends lost 7 bases and 0 bases respectively, with 24 bases between them. This chain's CDR3 is CASTNPGHRNLANYGYTF. In DNA form, the CDR3 reads TGTGCCAGCACCAACCCGGGACACCGAAACTTAGCTAACTATGGCTACACCTTC. Supplemented by reference TRBV7-2 and TRBJ1-2, the full variable domain reads GAGVSQSPSNKVTEKGKDVELRCDPISGHTALYWYRQSLGQGLEFLIYFQGNSAPDKSGLPSDRFSAERTGGSVSTLTIQRTQQEDSAVYLCASTNPGHRNLANYGYTFGSGTRLTVV.

The chain recombines TRBV7-2 with TRBJ2-5, with D unresolved. CDR1 SGHTA and CDR2 FQGNSA come from the germline V gene. The CDR3 extends over 15 amino acids. The V end lost 1 base, the J end lost 5 bases, and 14 bases lay between the germline ends. The CDR3: CASSLEDGVWETQYF. The CDR3 nucleotides are TGTGCCAGCAGCTTAGAAGACGGAGTCTGGGAGACCCAGTACTTC.

This clone showed up just a few times. The gene calls are TRBV25-1 and TRBJ2-7; 9 positions agree with TRBD1. The CDR3 length is 15 residues. Germline loops: CDR1 MGHDK, CDR2 SYGVNS. Trimming removed 3 bases from V and 3 bases from J; junction bases left unmatched: 6. The CDR3 protein is CASSDSTGGDYEQYV. CDR3 nucleotides: TGTGCCAGCAGTGACTCGACAGGGGGTGACTACGAGCAGTACGTC.

The J gene is TRBJ1-2, the V gene TRBV6-1; weak D call: TRBD1 (5 bases). Germline CDR1 is MNHNS and CDR2 is SASEGT. V gave up 1 base and J gave up 4 bases, with 13 bases separating them. The CDR3 is 15 residues long. The CDR3 reads CASSEDGRALYGYTF. The CDR3 nucleotides are TGTGCCAGCAGTGAAGACGGCAGGGCCCTCTATGGCTACACCTTC.

V usage is TRBV7-9 and J usage is TRBJ2-4; a weak D match, TRBD1 (6 bases). V lost 1 base, J lost 8 bases, and 12 bases lay in between. The CDR3 consists of 14 residues. Germline V gene sequence: CDR1 SEHNR, CDR2 FQNEAQ (reference sequence). The CDR3 bases are TGTGCCAGCAGCTTAGAGGTAGCAGGGGACATTCAGTACTTC. It specifies CASSLEVAGDIQYF.

The rearrangement uses TRBV5-1 and TRBJ1-3; TRBD1 agrees at 8 bases. Per germline, CDR1 SGHRS and CDR2 YFSETQ. V was clipped by 5 bases and J by 0 bases; unmatched bases: 13. This CDR3 is 18 amino acids long. The CDR3: CASRTGTGSYSSGNTIYF. In nucleotides, the CDR3 is TGCGCCAGCAGAACCGGGACAGGATCTTACTCCTCTGGAAACACCATATATTTT.

This clone showed up just a few times. This CDR3 is CATSSDIVRDRGLDTEAFF. For the CDR3, the DNA is TGTGCCACCAGCAGCGATATCGTCCGGGACAGGGGCTTAGACACTGAAGCTTTCTTT. This sequence joins TRBV15 and TRBJ1-1, with 10 bases that match TRBD1. Germline assignment: CDR1 LNHNV and CDR2 YYDKDF (reference sequence). V lost 3 bases and J lost 3; bases outside the gene matches: 16. This CDR3 has 19 residues.

The chain couples TRBV6-5 to TRBJ1-1, with 7 positions matching TRBD1. V dropped 4 bases and J dropped 4; count of bases not matched to a gene: 6. The CDR3 runs to 14 residues. The germline CDR1 and CDR2 sequences are MNHEY and SVGAGI. The CDR3 sequence: CASSSLSGGTEAFF. DNA for the CDR3: TGTGCCAGCAGTTCCTTATCAGGGGGCACTGAAGCTTTCTTT.

The chain joins TRBV9 to TRBJ2-1, with D perhaps TRBD2 (6 bases). Germline V gives CDR1 SGDLS, CDR2 YYNGEE. The CDR3 has 14 amino acids. V gave up 0 bases and J gave up 6 bases, with 10 bases separating them. CDR3 loop: CASSVGSSANEQFF. The CDR3 nucleotides are TGTGCCAGCAGCGTAGGTTCTAGCGCCAATGAGCAGTTCTTC. The whole variable domain, filled in from reference TRBV9 and TRBJ2-1, reads DSGVTQTPKHLITATGQRVTLRCSPRSGDLSVYWYQQSLDQGLQFLIQYYNGEERAKGNILERFSAQQFPDLHSELNLSSLELGDSALYFCASSVGSSANEQFFGPGTRLTVL.

The V gene is TRBV29-1, the J gene TRBJ1-2, with 7 bases fitting TRBD1. In germline, CDR1 is SQVTM, CDR2 ANQGSEA. The CDR3 has 11 residues. With V trimmed by 6 bases and J by 8 bases, 6 bases remained unmatched. The CDR3 spells CSVGGGGGYTF. CDR3 nucleotide sequence: TGCAGCGTAGGCGGAGGGGGCGGCTACACCTTC. Together with reference TRBV29-1 and TRBJ1-2, the CDR3 gives the full variable domain: SAVISQKPSRDICQRGTSLTIQCQVDSQVTMMFWYRQQPGQSLTLIATANQGSEATYESGFVIDKFPISRPNLTFSTLTVSNMSPEDSSIYLCSVGGGGGYTFGSGTRLTVV.

The rearrangement joins TRBV6-4 to TRBJ2-1, with TRBD2 identical over 8 bases. This CDR3 spans 14 amino acids. V shed 6 bases and J 4 bases; nucleotides not matched to a gene: 5. CDR1 is MRHNA and CDR2 is SNTAGT in the germline V gene. The CDR3 coding sequence is TGTGCCAGCAGCCCGAGCGGGAGATACAATGAGCAGTTCTTC. Protein: CASSPSGRYNEQFF.